This T cell receptor (beta chain) appears in the sequencing data of a study of cytomegalovirus exposure and HLA in healthy donors. Turning to the study itself: Among 150 million to 200 million T cells, an earlier analysis found roughly 100 million unique TCR beta sequences. Study-wide results and limits: A highly shared variant cluster was judged a likely technical artifact.

Each donor's status was that of a healthy bone marrow donor. Concerning this clone: What it binds is not known.

Use of 60 Vbeta and 13 Jbeta primers characterized the PCR. Repertoires were generated with immunoSEQ multiplex PCR, while TCRdb's copy carries only in-frame clones and drops some. Of roughly 160,000 clones listed, approximately 80% were seen once; the top ten hold roughly 1.3%. CDR1 is KGHSH and CDR2 is LQKENI in the germline V gene. The CDR3 has 16 amino acids. V lost 3 bases to trimming and J lost 11 bases; unmatched junction nucleotides: 14. The sample consisted of PBMCs. This receptor was obtained from a woman aged 45-65 years in good health and CMV-seronegative. J is TRBJ2-1 and V is TRBV18, with 9 bases aligning to TRBD2. CDR3 amino acids: CASSPLTSGPDLKQFF. The CDR3 DNA sequence: TGTGCCAGCTCACCTTTAACTAGCGGGCCCGATCTAAAGCAGTTCTTC.